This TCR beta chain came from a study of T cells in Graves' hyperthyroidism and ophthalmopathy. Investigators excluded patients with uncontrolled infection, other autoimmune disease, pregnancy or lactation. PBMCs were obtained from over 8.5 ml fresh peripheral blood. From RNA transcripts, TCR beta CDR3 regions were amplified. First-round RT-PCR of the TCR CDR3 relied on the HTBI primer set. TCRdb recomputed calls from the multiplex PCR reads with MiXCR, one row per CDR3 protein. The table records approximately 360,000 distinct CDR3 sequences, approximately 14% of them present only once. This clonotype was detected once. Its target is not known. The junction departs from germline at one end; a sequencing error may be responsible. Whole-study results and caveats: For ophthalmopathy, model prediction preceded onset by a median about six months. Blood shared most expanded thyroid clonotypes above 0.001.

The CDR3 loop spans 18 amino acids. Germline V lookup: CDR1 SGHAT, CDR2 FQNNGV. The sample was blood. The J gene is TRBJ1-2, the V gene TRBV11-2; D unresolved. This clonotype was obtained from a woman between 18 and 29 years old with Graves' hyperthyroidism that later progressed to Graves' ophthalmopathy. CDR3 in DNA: TGTGCCAACAGCCCAGACCGGGCCGTCTGCCTTTGGATCTATGGCTACACCTTC. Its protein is CANSPDRAVCLWIYGYTF.